This T cell receptor beta chain was captured in a study of T cell responses to AZD1222 COVID-19 vaccine (TCRdb year 2021). About the study as a whole: AZD1222 recipients with second doses at about 4 weeks or about 12 weeks were pooled, because spike-specific TCR depth and breadth did not differ between schedules. TCR sequencing was performed for over 230 trial participants, of whom about 210 were given two doses of AZD1222 and around 26 were given two doses of MenACWY control vaccine. Trial participants were enrolled by age into 18-55, 56-69 and 70-plus year subgroups, with approximately 160, 26 and 62 TCR-sequenced participants respectively. Broader findings and caveats from the paper: Nearly half of unique spike-specific TCRs reportedly recognized epitopes outside regions mutated in the B.1.351 and B.1.1.7 variants. Participants were mostly white British and included more females than males, and it was suggested by the authors that clonal diversity may have been underestimated. The 56-69-year group was small, and its depth increase did not reach significance, likely because of low power. Conclusions about previously exposed vaccinees are limited, since just five or six AZD1222 recipients were seropositive for SARS-CoV-2 at baseline. Because no day 14 peak-response samples were available, repertoires were characterized only after the peak T cell response. Spike-specific TCR breadth and depth rose significantly after two AZD1222 doses compared with day 0 and with MenACWY recipients. Vaccine-associated CD4 TCRs spanned the whole spike protein, with dominant responses in regions 160-218 and 743-854.

The CDR3 regions of human TCRbeta chains were analyzed by immunosequencing. As for the authors' bioinformatics: TCRs in the repertoires were compared against a reference library of SARS-CoV-2-specific TCRs that had been generated with the MIRA antigen-specificity platform. Breadth meant the fraction of unique TCRs that were SARS-CoV-2-associated, whereas depth meant the fraction of total T cells that were SARS-CoV-2-associated. Using the MIRA data, each spike-specific TCR was assigned both to the spike region to which the TCR was reactive and to a CD4 or CD8 class. Log10-transformed breadth and depth values were compared by one-way ANOVA with Sidak's multiple comparisons tests. As stored in TCRdb, this immuneACCESS dataset retains in-frame rearrangements with V and J assigned. A fraction of the clones does not appear; measured against another copy, unresolved V genes explain less than half of the discrepancy, and the remainder lacks a known reason. V, J and clone size reflect that table, while D and trimming were determined from the DNA. The sample table holds roughly 100,000 clones, of which over 75% were seen once. The ten largest clonotypes hold 20% to 25% of the sample.

A note on this clone: Its antigen specificity is not known. It has no much larger one-base neighbor in the sample; base qualities were not kept.

V gives up 5 bases and J gives up 9 bases, and the segment between their germline ends measures 20 bases. The CDR3 measures 15 amino acids from cysteine to phenylalanine. Only CDR3 DNA remains: 45 bases, in frame from the first base. From a lookup of the germline V gene, CDR1 and CDR2 are SGHTA and FQGTGA. The intended sense of this specimen's time point label: baseline before first vaccination. Vaccinee samples came from UK trials COV001 and COV002, including a single-blind randomized controlled phase 2/3 trial of AZD1222 (ChAdOx1 nCoV-19) in healthy adults. Trial participant PBMC samples were collected at day 0 and day 28 after the second dose for TCRbeta chain sequencing.

This TCR was sampled from an adult in good health. Specimen: peripheral blood, collected on day 0 of AZD1222 vaccination. The receptor chain draws on TRBV7-3 and TRBJ2-1; the D element could tentatively be TRBD1 or TRBD2, as 6 bases agree for each. The CDR3 here reads CASSRGGTGRGEQFF. The DNA sequence is as follows: TGTGCCAGCAGCAGAGGGGGGACCGGCCGTGGTGAGCAGTTCTTC.